This T cell receptor (beta chain) was retrieved from a study of cytomegalovirus exposure and HLA in healthy donors. Study results and caveats: Indistinguishability led to the exclusion of some V segments, TRBV6-2 and TRBV6-3 included. Sequencing depth across donors, presence/absence analyses assumed, was roughly uniform. It was reportedly the case that the classifier diagnosed cytomegalovirus status with high specificity and sensitivity.

Worth noting for this clone: What it binds is not known.

The CDR3 runs 14 residues. In germline, CDR1 is KGHSH, CDR2 LQKENI. The V gene lost 2 bases and the J gene lost 10 bases, with 17 bases spanning the gap. PCR employed 60 Vbeta and 13 Jbeta primers. Here immunoSEQ multiplex PCR was the method, and the copy in TCRdb shows in-frame clones only, minus some. This sample's clone table lists about 160,000 clones. The chain links TRBV18 to TRBJ1-2, with unresolved D. The sequencing input was PBMCs. This receptor was identified in an older woman in good health and CMV-seronegative. DNA of the CDR3: TGTGCCAGCTCACCATTTACAGCAAGGCCCCTCTACACCTTC. Protein sequence: CASSPFTARPLYTF.